The TCR beta chain described here comes from a study of blood T cell repertoires in COVID-19. Measured with immunoSEQ multiplex PCR; TCRdb has only the in-frame clones, and not every one. The sample carries fewer than 250,000 clones, around 88% recorded once. Germline V gene sequence: CDR1 LNHNV, CDR2 YYDKDF (reference sequence). V lost 0 bases and J lost 2, with 20 bases in between. The CDR3 contains 18 residues. The source material was peripheral blood. This sequence joins TRBV15 and TRBJ2-7; TRBD1 is a possible D gene (5 bases). The source is a man in his fifties with active or convalescent COVID-19. The CDR3 here is CATSREGQLNPRPYEQYF. The CDR3 region has the DNA TGTGCCACCAGCAGAGAGGGGCAGCTCAACCCTCGTCCCTACGAGCAGTACTTC.